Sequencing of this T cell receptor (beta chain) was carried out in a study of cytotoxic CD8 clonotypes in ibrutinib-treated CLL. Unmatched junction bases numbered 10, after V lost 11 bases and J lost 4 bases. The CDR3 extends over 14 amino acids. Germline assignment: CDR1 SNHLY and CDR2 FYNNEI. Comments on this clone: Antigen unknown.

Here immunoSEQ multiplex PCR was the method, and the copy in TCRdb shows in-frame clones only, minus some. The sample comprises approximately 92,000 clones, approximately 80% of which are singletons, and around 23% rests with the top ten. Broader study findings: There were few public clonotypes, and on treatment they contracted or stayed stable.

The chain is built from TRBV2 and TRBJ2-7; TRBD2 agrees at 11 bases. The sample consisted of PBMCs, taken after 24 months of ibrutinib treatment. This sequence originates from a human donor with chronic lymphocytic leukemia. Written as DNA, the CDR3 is TGTGCCGGAATACTAGCGGGAGTAAGATACGAGCAGTACTTC. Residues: CAGILAGVRYEQYF.